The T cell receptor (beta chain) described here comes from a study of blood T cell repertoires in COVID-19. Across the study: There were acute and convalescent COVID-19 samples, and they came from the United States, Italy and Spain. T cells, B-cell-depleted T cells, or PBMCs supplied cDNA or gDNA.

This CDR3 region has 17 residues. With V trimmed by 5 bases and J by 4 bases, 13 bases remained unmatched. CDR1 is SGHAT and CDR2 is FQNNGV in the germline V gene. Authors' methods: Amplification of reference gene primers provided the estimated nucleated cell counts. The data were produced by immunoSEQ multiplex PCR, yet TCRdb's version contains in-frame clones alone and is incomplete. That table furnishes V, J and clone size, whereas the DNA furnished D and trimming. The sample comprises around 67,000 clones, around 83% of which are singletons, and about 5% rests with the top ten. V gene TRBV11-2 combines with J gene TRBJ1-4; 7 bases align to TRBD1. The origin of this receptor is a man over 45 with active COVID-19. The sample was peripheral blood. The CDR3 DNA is TGTGCCAGCAGCCTATGGGGCCCGGGACAGAATAATGAAAAACTGTTTTTT. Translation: CASSLWGPGQNNEKLFF.